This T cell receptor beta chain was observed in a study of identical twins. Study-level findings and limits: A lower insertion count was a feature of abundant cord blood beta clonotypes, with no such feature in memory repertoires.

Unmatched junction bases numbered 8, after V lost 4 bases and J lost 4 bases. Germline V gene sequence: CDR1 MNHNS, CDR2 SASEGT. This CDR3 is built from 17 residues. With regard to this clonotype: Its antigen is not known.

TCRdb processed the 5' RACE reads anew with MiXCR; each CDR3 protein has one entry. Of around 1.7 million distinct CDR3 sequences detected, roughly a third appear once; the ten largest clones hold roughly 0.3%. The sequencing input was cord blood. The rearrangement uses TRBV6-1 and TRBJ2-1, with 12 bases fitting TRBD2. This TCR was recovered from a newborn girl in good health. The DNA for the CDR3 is TGTGCCAGCAGTGCGGGTCGACTAGCGGGAGTATACAATGAGCAGTTCTTC. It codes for CASSAGRLAGVYNEQFF.